This TCR beta chain was captured by sequencing in a study of control samples from healthy donors and cancer patients. The data were produced by immunoSEQ multiplex PCR, yet TCRdb's version contains in-frame clones alone and is incomplete. The profile shows fewer than 200,000 clones, about 93% of them singletons. This CDR3 has 15 amino acids. V was pared by 1 base and J by 2 bases, with 6 bases between. Germline CDR1 and CDR2: SGHTA and FQGNSA. This chain uses TRBV7-2 with TRBJ2-6; the D gene is possibly TRBD1 (5 bases). The specimen sequenced was blood. The sequence was obtained from a man aged 18 to 30 in good health. The CDR3 here is CASSLGGTGANVLTF. The CDR3 region has the DNA TGTGCCAGCAGCTTAGGGGGCACTGGGGCCAACGTCCTGACTTTC.